The rows below give T cell receptor beta chains drawn from one sample of a study of cytomegalovirus exposure and HLA in healthy donors. Some clones are missing from TCRdb's copy, which holds only in-frame ones; the method was immunoSEQ multiplex PCR. The sample shows about 130,000 clones, around nine tenths of them seen only once. The sequencing input was PBMCs. The receptors come from a man aged 30 to 45 in good health and CMV-seronegative. Each CDR3 is given with its conserved first and last residue. Fields, in order: CDR3 protein, CDR3 DNA, V gene, CDR3 length, J gene, clone size, D gene. D genes are given only for firm matches. A row's size may be missing; if present it is once, few, many or a size class.

CDR3aa: CASSPLLAGGLGNEQFF
CDR3nt: TGCGCCAGCAGCCCGCTCCTAGCGGGGGGTCTTGGGAATGAGCAGTTCTTC
v_gene: TRBV5-1
len: 17
j_gene: TRBJ2-1
abundance: .
d_gene: TRBD2

CDR3aa: CASSLGRDRDNEQFF
CDR3nt: TGTGCCAGCAGCTTGGGTAGGGACAGGGACAATGAGCAGTTCTTC
v_gene: TRBV5-8
len: 15
j_gene: TRBJ2-1
abundance: .
d_gene: TRBD1

CDR3aa: CASIRDRGHTGELFF
CDR3nt: TGTGCCAGCATTCGGGACAGGGGGCACACCGGGGAGCTGTTTTTT
v_gene: TRBV6-5
len: 15
j_gene: TRBJ2-2
abundance: .
d_gene: TRBD1

CDR3aa: CASSYSLWDTYEQYF
CDR3nt: TGTGCCAGCAGTTACTCGTTGTGGGACACCTACGAGCAGTACTTC
v_gene: TRBV6-5
len: 15
j_gene: TRBJ2-7
abundance: .
d_gene: .

CDR3aa: CASSSSGAETQYF
CDR3nt: TGTGCCAGCAGTTCTTCTGGGGCAGAGACCCAGTACTTC
v_gene: TRBV27
len: 13
j_gene: TRBJ2-5
abundance: .
d_gene: .

CDR3aa: CASSPKWGTTLGTQYF
CDR3nt: TGTGCCAGTAGTCCGAAGTGGGGGACTACCCTGGGGACCCAGTACTTC
v_gene: TRBV19
len: 16
j_gene: TRBJ2-5
abundance: .
d_gene: TRBD2

CDR3aa: CASSRRGNTGELFF
CDR3nt: TGTGCCAGCAGCCGTAGGGGGAACACCGGGGAGCTGTTTTTT
v_gene: TRBV7-3
len: 14
j_gene: TRBJ2-2
abundance: .
d_gene: .

CDR3aa: CSASRYNEQFF
CDR3nt: TGCAGTGCTTCTCGTTACAATGAGCAGTTCTTC
v_gene: TRBV20-1
len: 11
j_gene: TRBJ2-1
abundance: .
d_gene: .

CDR3aa: CASRPYARDFGSGYTF
CDR3nt: TGTGCCAGCAGACCATATGCCAGGGACTTTGGTTCTGGCTACACCTTC
v_gene: TRBV28
len: 16
j_gene: TRBJ1-2
abundance: .
d_gene: .

CDR3aa: CASTPGLGQGVDTQYF
CDR3nt: TGCGCCAGCACTCCCGGACTTGGCCAGGGGGTAGATACGCAGTATTTT
v_gene: TRBV4-1
len: 16
j_gene: TRBJ2-3
abundance: .
d_gene: TRBD1

CDR3aa: CASSTSGVAGNTIYF
CDR3nt: TGTGCCAGCAGTACCTCAGGGGTAGCGGGAAACACCATATATTTT
v_gene: TRBV28
len: 15
j_gene: TRBJ1-3
abundance: .
d_gene: .

CDR3aa: CASSEMGRGLPQHF
CDR3nt: TGTGCCAGCAGTGAAATGGGCAGGGGGCTGCCCCAGCATTTT
v_gene: TRBV6-1
len: 14
j_gene: TRBJ1-5
abundance: once
d_gene: TRBD1

CDR3aa: CASSPGQEHTDTQYF
CDR3nt: TGTGCCAGCAGTCCGGGACAAGAACACACAGATACGCAGTATTTT
v_gene: TRBV6-1
len: 15
j_gene: TRBJ2-3
abundance: many
d_gene: .

CDR3aa: CASSQDLRLAGDNEQFF
CDR3nt: TGCGCCAGCAGCCAAGATCTAAGGCTAGCGGGGGACAATGAGCAGTTCTTC
v_gene: TRBV4-3
len: 17
j_gene: TRBJ2-1
abundance: .
d_gene: TRBD2

CDR3aa: CSVEDGQYYGYTF
CDR3nt: TGCAGCGTTGAAGATGGACAGTACTATGGCTACACCTTC
v_gene: TRBV29-1
len: 13
j_gene: TRBJ1-2
abundance: .
d_gene: .

CDR3aa: CASSLTPRFGETQYF
CDR3nt: TGTGCCAGCAGCTTAACCCCGAGGTTTGGAGAGACCCAGTACTTC
v_gene: TRBV11-2
len: 15
j_gene: TRBJ2-5
abundance: .
d_gene: .

CDR3aa: CASGLGGQGPRKNIQYF
CDR3nt: TGTGCTAGTGGTTTGGGCGGACAGGGCCCGAGGAAAAACATTCAGTACTTC
v_gene: TRBV12-5
len: 17
j_gene: TRBJ2-4
abundance: .
d_gene: TRBD1

CDR3aa: CASSRWDSSYNEQFF
CDR3nt: TGTGCCAGCAGTCGATGGGACAGCTCCTACAATGAGCAGTTCTTC
v_gene: TRBV2
len: 15
j_gene: TRBJ2-1
abundance: once
d_gene: TRBD1